The present TCR beta chain was sequenced within a study of cytomegalovirus exposure and HLA in healthy donors. Study conclusions and caveats: Later findings reportedly placed an Asian-associated ancestry cluster below the roughly 700-donor mean for N-insertions.

The PCR was carried out with 60 Vbeta primers and 13 Jbeta primers. Clones were read by immunoSEQ multiplex PCR, and TCRdb kept only the in-frame ones, dropping some. The repertoire holds about 60,000 clones, with approximately 89% as singletons. This CDR3 spans 17 amino acids. The ends lost 2 bases at V and 2 bases at J; junction bases unmatched: 11. Germline CDR1 reads LGHNA; CDR2 reads YNFKEQ. A note on this clone: Its antigen is currently unknown.

The sample taken for sequencing was PBMCs. This rearrangement joins TRBV4-2 to TRBJ2-5, with TRBD2 matching over 7 bases. The TCR originated in a man between 18 and 29 years old in good health and CMV-seronegative. The CDR3 DNA sequence: TGTGCCAGCAGCCAATATCAGTCGGCGGGGGTACAAGAGACCCAGTACTTC. Translating gives CASSQYQSAGVQETQYF.